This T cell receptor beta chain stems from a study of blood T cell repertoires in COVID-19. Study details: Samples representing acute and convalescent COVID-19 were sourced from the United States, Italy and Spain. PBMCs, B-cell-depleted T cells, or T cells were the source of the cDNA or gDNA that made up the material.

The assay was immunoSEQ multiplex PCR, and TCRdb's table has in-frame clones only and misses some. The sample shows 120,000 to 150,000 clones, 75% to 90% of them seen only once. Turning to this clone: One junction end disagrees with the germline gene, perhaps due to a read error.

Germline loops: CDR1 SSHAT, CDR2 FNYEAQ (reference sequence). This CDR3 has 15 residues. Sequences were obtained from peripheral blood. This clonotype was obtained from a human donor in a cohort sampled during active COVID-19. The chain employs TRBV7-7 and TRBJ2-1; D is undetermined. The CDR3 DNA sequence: TGTGCTAGCAGCCCCCTGGCGAGACTGGACAATGAGCAGTTCTTC. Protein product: CASSPLARLDNEQFF.